The rows below give T cell receptor beta chains drawn from one sample of a study of blood T cell repertoires in COVID-19. Profiling relied on immunoSEQ multiplex PCR, and the TCRdb table lists in-frame clones only, not all of them. In the table there are 60,000 to 85,000 clones, about four fifths of which are singletons. Sequencing input: peripheral blood. The receptor set was obtained from a man in his 70s who had recovered from COVID-19. The CDR3 runs from the conserved cysteine through the conserved F or W. Each record gives: CDR3 DNA, CDR3 protein, clone size, CDR3 length, J gene, V gene, D gene. The D gene is left open where the match is weak. Only part of the rows carry a size: once, few, many, or a class if the clone is expanded.

CDR3nt: TGTGCCACCATCACTAAAGACCTGGTAGGTGAAAAACTGTTTTTT; CDR3aa: CATITKDLVGEKLFF; abundance: NA; len: 15; j_gene: TRBJ1-4; v_gene: TRBV24-1; d_gene: NA
CDR3nt: TGTGCCAGCCTTGGGACAGGGAACACCGGGGAGCTGTTTTTT; CDR3aa: CASLGTGNTGELFF; abundance: NA; len: 14; j_gene: TRBJ2-2; v_gene: TRBV27; d_gene: TRBD1
CDR3nt: TGCAGTGCTAGTGCCGGGGAGGGTTCACCCCTCCACTTT; CDR3aa: CSASAGEGSPLHF; abundance: NA; len: 13; j_gene: TRBJ1-6; v_gene: TRBV20-1; d_gene: NA
CDR3nt: TGTGCCTGGAGTCTTCCCGGGGGACAGTTAGATCAGCCCCAGCATTTT; CDR3aa: CAWSLPGGQLDQPQHF; abundance: NA; len: 16; j_gene: TRBJ1-5; v_gene: TRBV30; d_gene: TRBD1
CDR3nt: TGCGCCAGCAGCTTAACGGGACAGGGCGTCTATGATGAGCAGTACTTC; CDR3aa: CASSLTGQGVYDEQYF; abundance: NA; len: 16; j_gene: TRBJ2-7; v_gene: TRBV5-1; d_gene: TRBD1
CDR3nt: TGTGCCAGCAGTGAACGAACAGGGATTTGGTACCAAGAGACCCAGTACTTC; CDR3aa: CASSERTGIWYQETQYF; abundance: NA; len: 17; j_gene: TRBJ2-5; v_gene: TRBV6-4; d_gene: NA
CDR3nt: TGCGCCAGCAGCCCGCAGGGGTACGAGCAGTACTTC; CDR3aa: CASSPQGYEQYF; abundance: once; len: 12; j_gene: TRBJ2-7; v_gene: TRBV5-1; d_gene: NA
CDR3nt: TGTGCCAGCAGACACAGACCGGGACTAGAATACAATGAGCAGTTCTTC; CDR3aa: CASRHRPGLEYNEQFF; abundance: NA; len: 16; j_gene: TRBJ2-1; v_gene: TRBV2; d_gene: TRBD2
CDR3nt: TGTGCCAGCAGCTTAGCGCAGGTCAATCAGCCCCAGCATTTT; CDR3aa: CASSLAQVNQPQHF; abundance: NA; len: 14; j_gene: TRBJ1-5; v_gene: TRBV7-8; d_gene: NA
CDR3nt: TGTGCCAGCAGCTTGCTGGGACTAGCGGCATCGGAGCAGTACTTC; CDR3aa: CASSLLGLAASEQYF; abundance: NA; len: 15; j_gene: TRBJ2-7; v_gene: TRBV5-6; d_gene: TRBD2
CDR3nt: TGCGCCAGCAGCTTGGAGGGGGACTCCTACAATGAGCAGTTCTTC; CDR3aa: CASSLEGDSYNEQFF; abundance: NA; len: 15; j_gene: TRBJ2-1; v_gene: TRBV5-1; d_gene: NA
CDR3nt: TGTGCCAGCAGCTCCTCCCCGTCGCCCGCGCATCCCCAGCATTTT; CDR3aa: CASSSSPSPAHPQHF; abundance: NA; len: 15; j_gene: TRBJ1-5; v_gene: TRBV9; d_gene: NA
CDR3nt: TGTGCCTGGAGTGTACGGTTCGACAGGAGGCCTCAGCCCCAGCATTTT; CDR3aa: CAWSVRFDRRPQPQHF; abundance: once; len: 16; j_gene: TRBJ1-5; v_gene: TRBV30; d_gene: NA
CDR3nt: TGTGCCAGCAGCTTATCCCCGGGGGGCCACGGGGATGAGCAGTTCTTC; CDR3aa: CASSLSPGGHGDEQFF; abundance: NA; len: 16; j_gene: TRBJ2-1; v_gene: TRBV7-3; d_gene: NA
CDR3nt: TGTGCCAGCAGCTCGGGGCCGGGACAGTCCTTCAATCAGCCCCAGCATTTT; CDR3aa: CASSSGPGQSFNQPQHF; abundance: NA; len: 17; j_gene: TRBJ1-5; v_gene: TRBV7-9; d_gene: TRBD1
CDR3nt: TGCGCCAGCAGCCAAGATCCGGGGGGGACCCAGTACTTC; CDR3aa: CASSQDPGGTQYF; abundance: NA; len: 13; j_gene: TRBJ2-5; v_gene: TRBV4-1; d_gene: TRBD2
CDR3nt: TGTGCCAGCAGAGACACAGGGGGAGCCACTGAAGCTTTCTTT; CDR3aa: CASRDTGGATEAFF; abundance: NA; len: 14; j_gene: TRBJ1-1; v_gene: TRBV28; d_gene: TRBD1
CDR3nt: TGTGCCAGCAGCTTGATCGGGGGGGCCGGAGATACGCAGTATTTT; CDR3aa: CASSLIGGAGDTQYF; abundance: NA; len: 15; j_gene: TRBJ2-3; v_gene: TRBV7-2; d_gene: TRBD2
CDR3nt: TGCGCCAGCAGAACGGGGATTACCTACAATGAGCAGTTCTTC; CDR3aa: CASRTGITYNEQFF; abundance: NA; len: 14; j_gene: TRBJ2-1; v_gene: TRBV5-1; d_gene: NA
CDR3nt: TGTGCCAGCAGCCTCCGGGACAATGAGCAGTTCTTC; CDR3aa: CASSLRDNEQFF; abundance: NA; len: 12; j_gene: TRBJ2-1; v_gene: TRBV7-2; d_gene: NA
CDR3nt: TGTGCCAGCAGCATCGGGACAGATACGCAGTATTTT; CDR3aa: CASSIGTDTQYF; abundance: NA; len: 12; j_gene: TRBJ2-3; v_gene: TRBV7-9; d_gene: NA
CDR3nt: TGTGCCAGTAGTATCTCCGGGACTAGCGGGAGATACGAGCAGTACTTC; CDR3aa: CASSISGTSGRYEQYF; abundance: NA; len: 16; j_gene: TRBJ2-7; v_gene: TRBV19; d_gene: TRBD2
CDR3nt: TGCGCCAGCAGGAAGGGAGGGTTCGATAATTCACCCCTCCACTTT; CDR3aa: CASRKGGFDNSPLHF; abundance: NA; len: 15; j_gene: TRBJ1-6; v_gene: TRBV4-3; d_gene: NA
CDR3nt: TGTGCCAGTAGCAGGGGGGCTAGGGGAGCGAACACCGGGGAGCTGTTTTTT; CDR3aa: CASSRGARGANTGELFF; abundance: NA; len: 17; j_gene: TRBJ2-2; v_gene: TRBV19; d_gene: NA
CDR3nt: TGCGCCAGCAGCCCTGAGCAGGGCGCCTACGAGCAGTACTTC; CDR3aa: CASSPEQGAYEQYF; abundance: NA; len: 14; j_gene: TRBJ2-7; v_gene: TRBV5-1; d_gene: NA
CDR3nt: TGTGCCACCAGCGAGACTAGCGGGAGACGAAATGAGCAGTTCTTC; CDR3aa: CATSETSGRRNEQFF; abundance: NA; len: 15; j_gene: TRBJ2-1; v_gene: TRBV24-1; d_gene: TRBD2
CDR3nt: TGTGCCAGCAGTACTAGAGACGGGAATGAAGCTTTCTTT; CDR3aa: CASSTRDGNEAFF; abundance: NA; len: 13; j_gene: TRBJ1-1; v_gene: TRBV5-4; d_gene: NA
CDR3nt: TGCAGTGCTAGCTCAGATACGCAGTATTTT; CDR3aa: CSASSDTQYF; abundance: NA; len: 10; j_gene: TRBJ2-3; v_gene: TRBV20-1; d_gene: NA
CDR3nt: TGTGCCAGCAGCCGCAATGGAGTCGCGAACACCGGGGAGCTGTTTTTT; CDR3aa: CASSRNGVANTGELFF; abundance: many; len: 16; j_gene: TRBJ2-2; v_gene: TRBV13; d_gene: NA
CDR3nt: TGTGCCAGCAGTGAAGCGTCTCGGACAGGAAAGGTCTACAATGAGCAGTTCTTC; CDR3aa: CASSEASRTGKVYNEQFF; abundance: once; len: 18; j_gene: TRBJ2-1; v_gene: TRBV6-1; d_gene: TRBD1
CDR3nt: TGTGCCAGTAGCAGGGGAGTGCCCTACGAGCAGTACTTC; CDR3aa: CASSRGVPYEQYF; abundance: NA; len: 13; j_gene: TRBJ2-7; v_gene: TRBV19; d_gene: NA
CDR3nt: TGTGCCTGGGGAACTAGTACAGGGGAGCAGTACTTC; CDR3aa: CAWGTSTGEQYF; abundance: NA; len: 12; j_gene: TRBJ2-7; v_gene: TRBV30; d_gene: NA
CDR3nt: TGTGCCAGCAGTTACTTAGGGACAGAGGATTCACCCCTCCACTTT; CDR3aa: CASSYLGTEDSPLHF; abundance: NA; len: 15; j_gene: TRBJ1-6; v_gene: TRBV6-2/TRBV6-3; d_gene: TRBD1
CDR3nt: TGTGCCAGCAGGGCGTGGAGGGGGCTCGACTACGAGCAGTACTTC; CDR3aa: CASRAWRGLDYEQYF; abundance: NA; len: 15; j_gene: TRBJ2-7; v_gene: TRBV27; d_gene: NA
CDR3nt: TGTGCCAGCAGCCCAACAGGGGCCGCCCTCTATGGCTACACCTTC; CDR3aa: CASSPTGAALYGYTF; abundance: NA; len: 15; j_gene: TRBJ1-2; v_gene: TRBV7-9; d_gene: TRBD1
CDR3nt: TGTGCCAGCAGCTGGAGCGGGGGTGGAGGCGAGCAGTACTTC; CDR3aa: CASSWSGGGGEQYF; abundance: NA; len: 14; j_gene: TRBJ2-7; v_gene: TRBV7-2; d_gene: TRBD2
CDR3nt: TGTGCCAGCAGCCCGAGACTAGCGGGAGGGCTGACAGATACGCAGTATTTT; CDR3aa: CASSPRLAGGLTDTQYF; abundance: NA; len: 17; j_gene: TRBJ2-3; v_gene: TRBV5-4; d_gene: TRBD2
CDR3nt: TGTGCCAGCAGCTTACGCGCAGGCTCCAATTCACCCCTCCACTTT; CDR3aa: CASSLRAGSNSPLHF; abundance: few; len: 15; j_gene: TRBJ1-6; v_gene: TRBV11-2; d_gene: NA
CDR3nt: TGTGCCAGCAGCCAAGTGGCGGGCGCCTACGAGCAGTACTTC; CDR3aa: CASSQVAGAYEQYF; abundance: NA; len: 14; j_gene: TRBJ2-7; v_gene: TRBV3-1/TRBV3-2; d_gene: NA
CDR3nt: TGTGCCAGCAGCTTAGGACGGGGAGATACGCAGTATTTT; CDR3aa: CASSLGRGDTQYF; abundance: NA; len: 13; j_gene: TRBJ2-3; v_gene: TRBV7-7; d_gene: NA
CDR3nt: TGTGCCAGCAGCTTAAGGGCCGACGCTGGCGGGGGAAACATTCAGTACTTC; CDR3aa: CASSLRADAGGGNIQYF; abundance: NA; len: 17; j_gene: TRBJ2-4; v_gene: TRBV7-6; d_gene: TRBD2
CDR3nt: TGTGCCAGCAGGCCCCCAAGCCTCGAGCAGTACTTC; CDR3aa: CASRPPSLEQYF; abundance: NA; len: 12; j_gene: TRBJ2-7; v_gene: TRBV28; d_gene: NA
CDR3nt: TGCGCCAGCAGCCGAGGGGACAGGGGAACCAAAAACATTCAGTACTTC; CDR3aa: CASSRGDRGTKNIQYF; abundance: NA; len: 16; j_gene: TRBJ2-4; v_gene: TRBV5-1; d_gene: TRBD1
CDR3nt: TGTGCCAGCTCACCCGGGACAGGGAATCAGCCCCAGCATTTT; CDR3aa: CASSPGTGNQPQHF; abundance: NA; len: 14; j_gene: TRBJ1-5; v_gene: TRBV18; d_gene: TRBD1
CDR3nt: TGTGCCAGTCGACAATCAGGGGAGACCCAGTACTTC; CDR3aa: CASRQSGETQYF; abundance: few; len: 12; j_gene: TRBJ2-5; v_gene: TRBV19; d_gene: NA
CDR3nt: TGTGCCAGCAGCGTAGTTCCCCAGGGCGTACAAGAGACCCAGTACTTC; CDR3aa: CASSVVPQGVQETQYF; abundance: NA; len: 16; j_gene: TRBJ2-5; v_gene: TRBV9; d_gene: NA
CDR3nt: TGTGCCACCAGTGGTCCCCCCCAGGGACAGAGCACAGATACGCAGTATTTT; CDR3aa: CATSGPPQGQSTDTQYF; abundance: NA; len: 17; j_gene: TRBJ2-3; v_gene: TRBV24-1; d_gene: TRBD1
CDR3nt: TGTGCCAGCAGCTTACAGGCTTCTAGCACAGATACGCAGTATTTT; CDR3aa: CASSLQASSTDTQYF; abundance: NA; len: 15; j_gene: TRBJ2-3; v_gene: TRBV7-3; d_gene: NA
CDR3nt: TGTGCCTGGAAGGAGGCTGGGCGGGGCCACCGCACAGATACGCAGTATTTT; CDR3aa: CAWKEAGRGHRTDTQYF; abundance: NA; len: 17; j_gene: TRBJ2-3; v_gene: TRBV30; d_gene: NA